This T cell receptor beta chain stems from a study of blood T cell repertoires in COVID-19. Overall study context: Acute and convalescent COVID-19 specimens originated in the United States, Italy and Spain. The cDNA or gDNA used as material had been derived from T cells, B-cell-depleted T cells, or PBMCs.

V was clipped by 2 bases and J by 8 bases; unmatched bases: 11. The CDR3 extends over 15 amino acids. Germline loops: CDR1 SGHTA, CDR2 FQGNSA. In the original processing: Reference gene primer amplification gave nucleated cell count estimates. The data were produced by immunoSEQ multiplex PCR, yet TCRdb's version contains in-frame clones alone and is incomplete. V and J calls and clone size are copied from that table; D and trimming were computed from the DNA. Here the sample spans 140,000 or so clones, more than 75% being singletons. This chain uses TRBV7-2 with TRBJ1-2; 7 bases are a match to TRBD1. Sequencing used peripheral blood. The receptor was derived from a woman in her forties or fifties with acute or convalescent COVID-19. CDR3 loop: CASSLTAGGLGGYTF. CDR3 DNA: TGTGCCAGCAGCTTAACGGCAGGGGGTCTGGGAGGCTACACCTTC.